A selection of T cell receptor beta chains follows, all from one sample in a study of lymphopenia after photon versus proton radiotherapy. Sequencing was performed with immunoSEQ multiplex PCR; in TCRdb, only in-frame clones are kept and a portion is missing. The sample holds approximately 24,000 clones, about 91% seen once. Sequencing used peripheral blood, obtained from a patient treated with photon-based radiotherapy. The origin of the receptors is a man aged 45-60 years with gastric cancer. CDR3s include the opening cysteine and the closing phenylalanine or tryptophan. A D gene is named only where the DNA matches it firmly. The listing skips clone size in some rows; elsewhere it reads once, few, many or a size class.

D: NA; V: TRBV11-2; size: NA; J: TRBJ1-3; DNA: TGTGCCAGCAGCTTAGGCAGTATTGGAAACACCATATATTTT; CDR3: CASSLGSIGNTIYF
D: NA; V: TRBV6-1; size: NA; J: TRBJ1-1; DNA: TGTGCCAGCCGTCCCCTCACTGAAGCTTTCTTT; CDR3: CASRPLTEAFF
D: NA; V: TRBV15; size: NA; J: TRBJ1-5; DNA: TGTGCCACCAGCAGAGACCGGGCAGGGGATCCTATTCAGCCCCAGCATTTT; CDR3: CATSRDRAGDPIQPQHF
D: NA; V: TRBV5-1; size: NA; J: TRBJ1-1; DNA: TGCGCCAGCAGCTTGGAGTGGGCTACTGAAGCTTTCTTT; CDR3: CASSLEWATEAFF
D: NA; V: TRBV7-9; size: NA; J: TRBJ2-6; DNA: TGTGCCAGCAGCTTTGGGGAGTCCGACTTTGGGGCCAACGTCCTGACTTTC; CDR3: CASSFGESDFGANVLTF
D: NA; V: TRBV5-5; size: once; J: TRBJ1-5; DNA: TGTGCCAGCAGCTTGGCGAGTCCGAATCAGCCCCAGCATTTT; CDR3: CASSLASPNQPQHF
D: NA; V: TRBV5-1; size: NA; J: TRBJ2-2; DNA: TGCGCCAGCAGCCTAAAGACAGGAGTTAGCACCGGGGAGCTGTTTTTT; CDR3: CASSLKTGVSTGELFF
D: NA; V: TRBV7-2; size: NA; J: TRBJ1-2; DNA: TGTGCCAGCAGGGTGGCTTGGGATGGCTACACCTTC; CDR3: CASRVAWDGYTF
D: NA; V: TRBV15; size: NA; J: TRBJ1-5; DNA: TGTGCCACCAGCAGAGATTTGTATCAGCCCCAGCATTTT; CDR3: CATSRDLYQPQHF
D: NA; V: TRBV5-1; size: NA; J: TRBJ1-1; DNA: TGCGCCAGCAGCTACGGAACCTTGAACACTGAAGCTTTCTTT; CDR3: CASSYGTLNTEAFF
D: TRBD1; V: TRBV19; size: NA; J: TRBJ1-2; DNA: TGTGCCAGTAACGACAGGGGGCCCACCGGGGGTGGCTACACCTTC; CDR3: CASNDRGPTGGGYTF
D: NA; V: TRBV19; size: NA; J: TRBJ2-5; DNA: TGTGCCAGTAGTATAGGCCCGGGACAATCCCATGGGACCCAGTACTTC; CDR3: CASSIGPGQSHGTQYF
D: NA; V: TRBV12-2; size: NA; J: TRBJ1-6; DNA: TGTGCAAGGCGATGGGGGCGTTCACCCCTCCACTTT; CDR3: CARRWGRSPLHF
D: TRBD1; V: TRBV7-9; size: NA; J: TRBJ2-5; DNA: TGTGCCAGCAGCTCCCAGGGGGCAAAAGAGACCCAGTACTTC; CDR3: CASSSQGAKETQYF
D: NA; V: TRBV7-3; size: NA; J: TRBJ2-3; DNA: TGTGCCAGCAGCTCGGGACTTAGCACAGATACGCAGTATTTT; CDR3: CASSSGLSTDTQYF
D: NA; V: TRBV6-5; size: NA; J: TRBJ2-3; DNA: TGTGCCAGCAAGAGTTCAGGGGCTAACACAGATACGCAGTATTTT; CDR3: CASKSSGANTDTQYF
D: TRBD2; V: TRBV5-4; size: NA; J: TRBJ2-3; DNA: TGTGCCAGCAGCGGCCGGGGACTAGCGGGGGGGGATACGCAGTATTTT; CDR3: CASSGRGLAGGDTQYF
D: NA; V: TRBV5-1; size: once; J: TRBJ1-4; DNA: TGCGCCAGCAGCTTGAGGGGCATTAATGAAAAACTGTTTTTT; CDR3: CASSLRGINEKLFF
D: NA; V: TRBV5-1; size: NA; J: TRBJ1-4; DNA: TGCGCCAGCAGCTTGGAGTGGATGGATGAAAAACTGTTTTTT; CDR3: CASSLEWMDEKLFF
D: NA; V: TRBV6-1; size: NA; J: TRBJ1-2; DNA: TGTGCCAGCAGTGAGGGACTTGCTCAGGGCTACACCTTC; CDR3: CASSEGLAQGYTF
D: NA; V: TRBV4-1; size: NA; J: TRBJ2-3; DNA: TGCGCCAGCAGCCTGGGTATGGGGGAATATACGCAGTATTTT; CDR3: CASSLGMGEYTQYF
D: NA; V: TRBV7-9; size: few; J: TRBJ2-3; DNA: TGTGCCAGCAGCTCCGGGACTCAGGACACCACAGATACGCAGTATTTT; CDR3: CASSSGTQDTTDTQYF
D: TRBD1; V: TRBV11-2; size: NA; J: TRBJ2-2; DNA: TGTGCCAGCAGCTTCAGGACAGGCGTGAACACCGGGGAGCTGTTTTTT; CDR3: CASSFRTGVNTGELFF
D: TRBD2; V: TRBV5-4; size: NA; J: TRBJ2-3; DNA: TGTGCCAGCAGCTTAGGACTAGCGGGGGGGCCATGGGCAGATACGCAGTATTTT; CDR3: CASSLGLAGGPWADTQYF
D: NA; V: TRBV4-1; size: NA; J: TRBJ2-1; DNA: TGCGCCAGCAGCCAAGAAGGCTGGGAGCAGTTCTTC; CDR3: CASSQEGWEQFF
D: NA; V: TRBV7-3; size: once; J: TRBJ1-6; DNA: TGTGCCAGCAGCTTGTATGGACCCAATAATTCACCCCTCCACTTT; CDR3: CASSLYGPNNSPLHF
D: NA; V: TRBV10-1; size: NA; J: TRBJ2-2; DNA: TGCGCCAGCATGAACTGGTCCGGGGAGCTGTTTTTT; CDR3: CASMNWSGELFF
D: TRBD2; V: TRBV7-2; size: NA; J: TRBJ2-4; DNA: TGTGCCAGCAGCTATGCGGGGGGGTTATACATTCAGTACTTC; CDR3: CASSYAGGLYIQYF
D: NA; V: TRBV7-3; size: once; J: TRBJ2-5; DNA: TGTGCCCCCACCGCCAACGACAGCCACCAAGAGACCCAGTACTTC; CDR3: CAPTANDSHQETQYF
D: NA; V: TRBV10-3; size: NA; J: TRBJ2-5; DNA: TGTGCCATCAGCCCCGACACCCTCCAAGAGACCCAGTACTTC; CDR3: CAISPDTLQETQYF
D: NA; V: TRBV7-6; size: NA; J: TRBJ2-6; DNA: TGTGCCAGCAGCTTAGGGGCAGGCCGGGGGAGTGTGTCTGGGGCCAACGTCCTGACTTTC; CDR3: CASSLGAGRGSVSGANVLTF
D: NA; V: TRBV27; size: few; J: TRBJ1-6; DNA: TGTGCCAGTAAATTTAGGGAGAATTCACCCCTCCACTTT; CDR3: CASKFRENSPLHF
D: NA; V: TRBV27; size: NA; J: TRBJ2-2; DNA: TGTGCCAGCAGATACAGTAGTCGAACCGGGGAGCTGTTTTTT; CDR3: CASRYSSRTGELFF